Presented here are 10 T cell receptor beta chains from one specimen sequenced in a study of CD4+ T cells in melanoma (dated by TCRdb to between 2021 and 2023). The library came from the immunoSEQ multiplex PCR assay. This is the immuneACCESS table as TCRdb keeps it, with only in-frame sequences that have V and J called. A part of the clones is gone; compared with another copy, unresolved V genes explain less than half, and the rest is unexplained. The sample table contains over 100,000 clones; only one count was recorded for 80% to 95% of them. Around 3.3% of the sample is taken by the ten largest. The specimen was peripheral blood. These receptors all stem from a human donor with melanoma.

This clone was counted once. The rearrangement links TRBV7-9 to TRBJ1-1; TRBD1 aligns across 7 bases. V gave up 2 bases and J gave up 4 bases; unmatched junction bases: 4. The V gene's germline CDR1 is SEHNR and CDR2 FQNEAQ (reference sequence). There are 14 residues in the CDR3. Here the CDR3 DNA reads TGTGCCAGCAGCTTAAGGGGGCTTGGCACTGAAGCTTTCTTT. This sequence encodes CASSLRGLGTEAFF.

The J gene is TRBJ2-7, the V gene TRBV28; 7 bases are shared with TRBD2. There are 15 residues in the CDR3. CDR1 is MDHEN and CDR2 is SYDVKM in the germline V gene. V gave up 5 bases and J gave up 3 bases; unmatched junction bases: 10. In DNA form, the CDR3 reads TGTGCCAGCAGTCAAGACGGGACTATCGACTACGAGCAGTACTTC. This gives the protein CASSQDGTIDYEQYF.

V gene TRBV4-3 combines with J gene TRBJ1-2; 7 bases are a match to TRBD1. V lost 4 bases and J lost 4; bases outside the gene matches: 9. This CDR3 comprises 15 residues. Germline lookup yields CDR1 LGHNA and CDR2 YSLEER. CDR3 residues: CASSPSTGALYGYTF. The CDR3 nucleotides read TGCGCCAGCAGCCCTTCTACAGGGGCCCTCTATGGCTACACCTTC.

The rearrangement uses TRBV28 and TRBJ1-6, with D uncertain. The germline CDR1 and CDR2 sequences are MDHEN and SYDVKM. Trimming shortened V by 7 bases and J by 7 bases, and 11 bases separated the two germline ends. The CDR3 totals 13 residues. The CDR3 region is CASTPEGNSPLHF. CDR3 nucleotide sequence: TGTGCCAGCACCCCCGAGGGAAATTCACCCCTCCACTTT.

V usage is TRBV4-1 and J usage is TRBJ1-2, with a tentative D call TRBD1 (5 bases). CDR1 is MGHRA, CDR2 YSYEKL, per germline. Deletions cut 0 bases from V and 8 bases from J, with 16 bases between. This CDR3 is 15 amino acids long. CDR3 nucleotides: TGCGCCAGCAGCCAAGAGTTTAGACAGATTGGGGGCTACACCTTC. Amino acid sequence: CASSQEFRQIGGYTF.

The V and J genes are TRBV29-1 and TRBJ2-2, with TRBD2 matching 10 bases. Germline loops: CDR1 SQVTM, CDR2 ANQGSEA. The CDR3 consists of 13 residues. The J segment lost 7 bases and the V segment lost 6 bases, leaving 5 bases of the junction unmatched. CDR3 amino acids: CSVRTSGDGELFF. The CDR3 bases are TGCAGCGTCCGTACTAGCGGGGACGGGGAGCTGTTTTTT.

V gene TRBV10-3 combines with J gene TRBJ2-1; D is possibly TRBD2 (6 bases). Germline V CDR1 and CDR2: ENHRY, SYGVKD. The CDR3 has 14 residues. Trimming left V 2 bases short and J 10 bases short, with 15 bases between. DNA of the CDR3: TGTGCCATCAGTGAGCCGGCAGCGGGTCAGGAGCAGTTCTTC. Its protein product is CAISEPAAGQEQFF.

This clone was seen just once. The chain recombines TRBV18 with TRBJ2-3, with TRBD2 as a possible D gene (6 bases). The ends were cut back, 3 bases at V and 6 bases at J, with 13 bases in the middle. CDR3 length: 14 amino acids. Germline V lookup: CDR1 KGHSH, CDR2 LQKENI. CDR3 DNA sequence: TGTGCCAGCTCACCCACTAGCCTACGGGATACGCAGTATTTT. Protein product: CASSPTSLRDTQYF.

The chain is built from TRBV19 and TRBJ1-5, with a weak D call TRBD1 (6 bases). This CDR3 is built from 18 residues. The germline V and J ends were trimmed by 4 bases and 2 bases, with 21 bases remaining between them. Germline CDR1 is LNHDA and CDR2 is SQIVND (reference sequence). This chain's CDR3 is CASSSGLGRGQRNQPQHF. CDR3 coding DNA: TGTGCCAGTAGTAGTGGGTTGGGTCGAGGACAGCGCAATCAGCCCCAGCATTTT.

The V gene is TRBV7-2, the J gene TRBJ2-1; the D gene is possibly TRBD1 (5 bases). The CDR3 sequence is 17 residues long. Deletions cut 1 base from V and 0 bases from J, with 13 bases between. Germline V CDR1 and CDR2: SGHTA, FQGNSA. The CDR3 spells CASSLGQSFSSYNEQFF. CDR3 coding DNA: TGTGCCAGCAGCTTAGGACAGAGTTTCAGCTCCTACAATGAGCAGTTCTTC.